The clone carrying this T cell receptor beta chain was observed a single time. Original processing notes: It was from reference gene primer amplification that nucleated cell counts were estimated. TCRdb's table, derived via immunoSEQ multiplex PCR, lists solely in-frame clones and lacks some. Clonal size and the V and J genes are those of that table, whereas D and trimming came from the DNA. The top ten clones hold 8.5% to 10% of a sample with under 250,000 clones, 83% of them seen once. The data originate from a study of blood T cell repertoires in COVID-19. In the study overall: Researchers got acute and convalescent COVID-19 samples from the United States, Italy and Spain. PBMCs, B-cell-depleted T cells, or T cells were the source of the cDNA or gDNA that made up the material.

This CDR3 spans 14 amino acids. Germline lookup yields CDR1 SNHLY and CDR2 FYNNEI. The trim removed 4 bases at V and 4 bases at J, leaving 3 bases unmatched. Specimen: peripheral blood. The clonotype was recovered from a man aged 35 to 55 with active or convalescent COVID-19. The genes are TRBV2 and TRBJ2-3; TRBD2 agrees at 9 bases. The CDR3 nucleotides are TGTGCCAGCAGTGGGCGGGGGGGATCAGATACGCAGTATTTT. Amino acids: CASSGRGGSDTQYF.